This T cell receptor (beta chain) emerged from a study of cytomegalovirus exposure and HLA in healthy donors. Trimming left V 1 base short and J 0 bases short, with 7 bases between. CDR3 length: 15 residues. Germline assignment: CDR1 SGHAT and CDR2 FQNNGV. With 60 Vbeta and 13 Jbeta primers, the PCR was carried out. The protocol was immunoSEQ multiplex PCR, while the TCRdb copy is restricted to in-frame clones and leaves out a portion. Of about 90,000 clones in the sample, around three fifths were seen once. Sequencing was carried out using PBMCs. This clonotype was obtained from a man aged 25-45 years in good health and CMV-seronegative. V gene TRBV11-2 combines with J gene TRBJ2-4; maybe TRBD1 (5 bases). CDR3 nucleotides: TGTGCCAGCAGCTTAGGCAGGGCAGCCAAAAACATTCAGTACTTC. Its translation is CASSLGRAAKNIQYF.